This T cell receptor beta chain was identified during a study of blood T cell repertoires in COVID-19. Per the original data handling: Using reference gene primer amplification, nucleated cell counts were estimated. Method: immunoSEQ multiplex PCR; TCRdb's copy keeps in-frame clones and lacks some. V, J and clone size derive from that table, while D and trimming were established from the DNA sequence. The sample holds over 60,000 clones; about 88% are singletons and the top ten take approximately 8.9%. The CDR3 consists of 15 residues. Germline V CDR1 and CDR2: MGHRA, YSYEKL. Trimming removed 9 bases from V and 1 base from J; junction bases left unmatched: 7.

The sample comprised peripheral blood. J is TRBJ2-2 and V is TRBV4-1; 8 bases are a match to TRBD2. The receptor comes from a man at least 80 years old with acute or convalescent COVID-19. CDR3 sequence (DNA): TGCGCCAGGGGACTAGTATTAGTGAACACCGGGGAGCTGTTTTTT. Translated, it gives CARGLVLVNTGELFF.